This record covers a single T cell receptor (beta chain). What it binds is unknown. The data were obtained in a study of cytomegalovirus exposure and HLA in healthy donors. General study findings and limits: Later analysis suggested most CMV-associated TCR beta chains were HLA-restricted.

60 Vbeta and 13 Jbeta primers were used in PCR. TCRdb's table, derived via immunoSEQ multiplex PCR, lists solely in-frame clones and lacks some. The profile covers 150,000 to 200,000 clones, with 70% to 85% appearing a single time and 4% to 6% taken by the ten largest. V lost 0 bases to trimming and J lost 0 bases; unmatched junction nucleotides: 5. CDR1 and CDR2 (germline): SGHNT, YYREEE (reference sequence). CDR3 length equals 16 residues. The origin of this receptor is a man younger than 30 in good health and CMV-seronegative. Sequencing was carried out using PBMCs. This rearrangement joins TRBV5-4 to TRBJ2-7, with TRBD2 matching 8 bases. The CDR3 coding sequence is TGTGCCAGCAGCTTGGCGGGGGGGTATTCCTCCTACGAGCAGTACTTC. Protein: CASSLAGGYSSYEQYF.